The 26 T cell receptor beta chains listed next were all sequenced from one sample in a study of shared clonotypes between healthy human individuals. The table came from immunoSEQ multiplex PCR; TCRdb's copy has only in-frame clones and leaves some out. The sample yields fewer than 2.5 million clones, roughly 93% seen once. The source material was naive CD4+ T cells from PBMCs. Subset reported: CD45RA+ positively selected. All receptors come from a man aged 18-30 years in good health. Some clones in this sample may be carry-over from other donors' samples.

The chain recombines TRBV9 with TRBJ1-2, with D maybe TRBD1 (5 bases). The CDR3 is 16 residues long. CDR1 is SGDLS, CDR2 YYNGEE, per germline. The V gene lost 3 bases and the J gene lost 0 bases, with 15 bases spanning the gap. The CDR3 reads CASSGQGPLANYGYTF. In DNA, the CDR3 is TGTGCCAGCAGCGGGCAGGGCCCGCTCGCTAACTATGGCTACACCTTC.

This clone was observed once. CDR3 amino acids: CATRAKADTQYF. The CDR3 region has the DNA TGTGCCACCCGGGCTAAAGCAGATACGCAGTATTTT. The chain is built from TRBV27 and TRBJ2-3; D unclear. Trimming removed 10 bases from V and 4 bases from J, with 12 bases in between. Germline V gives CDR1 MNHEY, CDR2 SMNVEV (reference sequence). CDR3 length: 12 amino acids.

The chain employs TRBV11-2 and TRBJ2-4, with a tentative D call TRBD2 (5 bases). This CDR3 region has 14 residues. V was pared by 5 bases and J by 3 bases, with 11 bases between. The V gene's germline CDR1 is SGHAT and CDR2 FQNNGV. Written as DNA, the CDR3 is TGTGCCAGCAGCCAACAGACTATCAAAAACATTCAGTACTTC. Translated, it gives CASSQQTIKNIQYF. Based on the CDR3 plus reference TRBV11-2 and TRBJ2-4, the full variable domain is EAGVAQSPRYKIIEKRQSVAFWCNPISGHATLYWYQQILGQGPKLLIQFQNNGVVDDSQLPKDRFSAERLKGVDSTLKIQPAKLEDSAVYLCASSQQTIKNIQYFGAGTRLSVL.

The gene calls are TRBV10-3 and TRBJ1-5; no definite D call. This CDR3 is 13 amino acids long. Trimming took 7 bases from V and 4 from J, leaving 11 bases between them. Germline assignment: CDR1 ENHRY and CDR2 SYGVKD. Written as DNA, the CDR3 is TGTGCCATCATGGCGGCGCTAAATCAGCCCCAGCATTTT. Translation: CAIMAALNQPQHF.

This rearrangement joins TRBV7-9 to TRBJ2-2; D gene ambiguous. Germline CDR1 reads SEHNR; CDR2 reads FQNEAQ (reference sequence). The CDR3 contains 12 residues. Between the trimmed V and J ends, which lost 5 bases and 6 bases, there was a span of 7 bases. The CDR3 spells CASSPGPGELFF. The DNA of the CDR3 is TGTGCCAGCAGCCCCGGTCCCGGGGAGCTGTTTTTT.

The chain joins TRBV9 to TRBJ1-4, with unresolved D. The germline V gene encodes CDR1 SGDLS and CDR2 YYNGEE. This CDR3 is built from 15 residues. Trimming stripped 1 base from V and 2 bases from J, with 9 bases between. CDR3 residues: CASSVTPGTNEKLFF. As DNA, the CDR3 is TGTGCCAGCAGCGTAACCCCCGGCACTAATGAAAAACTGTTTTTT.

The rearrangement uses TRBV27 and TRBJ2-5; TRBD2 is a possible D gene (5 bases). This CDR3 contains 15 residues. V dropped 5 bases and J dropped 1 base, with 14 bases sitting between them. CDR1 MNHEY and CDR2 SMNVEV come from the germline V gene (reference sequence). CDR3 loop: CASSRLLGGQETQYF. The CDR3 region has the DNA TGTGCCAGCAGTCGACTTCTCGGAGGCCAAGAGACCCAGTACTTC.

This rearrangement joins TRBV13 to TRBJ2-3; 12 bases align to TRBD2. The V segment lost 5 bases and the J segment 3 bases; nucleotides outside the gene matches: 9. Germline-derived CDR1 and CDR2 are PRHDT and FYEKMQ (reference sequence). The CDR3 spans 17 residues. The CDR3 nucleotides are TGTGCCAGCAGCCGACTAGCGGGAGATTTTATGACAGATACGCAGTATTTT. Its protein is CASSRLAGDFMTDTQYF.

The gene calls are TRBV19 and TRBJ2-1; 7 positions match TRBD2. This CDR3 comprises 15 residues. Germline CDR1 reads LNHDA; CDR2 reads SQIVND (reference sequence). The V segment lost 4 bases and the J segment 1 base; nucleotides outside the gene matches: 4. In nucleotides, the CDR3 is TGTGCCAGTAGTACCGGGAGGTGGTCCTACAATGAGCAGTTCTTC. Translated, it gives CASSTGRWSYNEQFF.

Written as DNA, the CDR3 is TGCGCCAGCAGCTTAGGAAATACGGGGGGGAATGAGCAGTTCTTC. It is translated as CASSLGNTGGNEQFF. V usage is TRBV5-1 and J usage is TRBJ2-1; 8 bases match TRBD2. The CDR3 loop spans 15 amino acids. V was clipped by 2 bases and J by 7 bases; unmatched bases: 8. Germline V gene sequence: CDR1 SGHRS, CDR2 YFSETQ.

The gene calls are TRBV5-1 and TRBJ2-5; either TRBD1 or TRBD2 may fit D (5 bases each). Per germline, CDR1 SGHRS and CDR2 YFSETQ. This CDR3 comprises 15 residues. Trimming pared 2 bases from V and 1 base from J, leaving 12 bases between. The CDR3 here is CASSLLTGPQETQYF. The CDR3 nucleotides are TGCGCCAGCAGCTTACTTACGGGACCCCAAGAGACCCAGTACTTC.

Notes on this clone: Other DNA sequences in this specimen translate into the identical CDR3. The CDR3 here is CASSLTRDTDTQYF. The CDR3 nucleotides read TGTGCCAGCAGCTTAACGCGGGACACAGATACGCAGTATTTT. This chain links TRBV7-2 with TRBJ2-3; D might be TRBD2 (6 bases). The CDR3 loop spans 14 amino acids. V lost 2 bases and J lost 2, with 8 bases in between. CDR1 is SGHTA and CDR2 is FQGNSA in the germline V gene.

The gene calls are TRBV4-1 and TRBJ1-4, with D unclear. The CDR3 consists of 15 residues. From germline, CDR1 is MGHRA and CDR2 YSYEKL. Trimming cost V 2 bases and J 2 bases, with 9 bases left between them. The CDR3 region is CASSQTGFTNEKLFF. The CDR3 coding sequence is TGCGCCAGCAGCCAAACGGGTTTTACTAATGAAAAACTGTTTTTT.

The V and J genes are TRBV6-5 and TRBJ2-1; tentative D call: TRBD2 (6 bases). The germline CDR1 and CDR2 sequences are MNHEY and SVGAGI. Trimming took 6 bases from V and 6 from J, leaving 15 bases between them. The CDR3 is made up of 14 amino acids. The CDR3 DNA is TGTGCCAGCAGCCCCCCGGGAGCGGGCAATGAGCAGTTCTTC. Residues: CASSPPGAGNEQFF.

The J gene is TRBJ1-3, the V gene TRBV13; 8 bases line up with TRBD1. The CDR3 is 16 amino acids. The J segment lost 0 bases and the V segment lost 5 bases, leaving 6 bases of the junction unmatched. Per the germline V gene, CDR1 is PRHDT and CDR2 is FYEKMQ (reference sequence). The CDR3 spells CASSLRGRSSGNTIYF. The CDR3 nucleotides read TGTGCCAGCAGCCTCAGGGGGCGAAGCTCTGGAAACACCATATATTTT.

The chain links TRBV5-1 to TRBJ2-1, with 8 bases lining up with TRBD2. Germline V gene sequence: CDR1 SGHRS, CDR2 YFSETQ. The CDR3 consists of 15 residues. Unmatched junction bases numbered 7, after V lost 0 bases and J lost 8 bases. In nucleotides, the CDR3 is TGCGCCAGCAGCTTGGAGTCCCCGGGAGGGCATGAGCAGTTCTTC. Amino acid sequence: CASSLESPGGHEQFF. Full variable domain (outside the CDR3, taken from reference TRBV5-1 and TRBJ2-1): KAGVTQTPRYLIKTRGQQVTLSCSPISGHRSVSWYQQTPGQGLQFLFEYFSETQRNKGNFPGRFSGRQFSNSRSEMNVSTLELGDSALYLCASSLESPGGHEQFFGPGTRLTVL.

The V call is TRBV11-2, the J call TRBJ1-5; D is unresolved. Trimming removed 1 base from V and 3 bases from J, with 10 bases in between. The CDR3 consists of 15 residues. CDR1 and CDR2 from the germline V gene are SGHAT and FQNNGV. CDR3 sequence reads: CASSLVSGSNQPQHF. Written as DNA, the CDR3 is TGTGCCAGCAGCTTAGTTTCGGGGTCCAATCAGCCCCAGCATTTT.

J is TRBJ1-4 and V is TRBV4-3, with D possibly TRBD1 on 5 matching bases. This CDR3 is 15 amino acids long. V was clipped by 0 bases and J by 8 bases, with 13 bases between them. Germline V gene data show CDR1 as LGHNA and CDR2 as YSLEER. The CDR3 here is CASSQEPQGWEKLFF. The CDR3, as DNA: TGCGCCAGCAGCCAAGAGCCCCAGGGTTGGGAAAAACTGTTTTTT.

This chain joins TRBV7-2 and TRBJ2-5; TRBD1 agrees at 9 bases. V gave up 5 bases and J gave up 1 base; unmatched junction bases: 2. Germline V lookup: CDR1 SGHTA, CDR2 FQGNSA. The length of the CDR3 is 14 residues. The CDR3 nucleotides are TGTGCCAGCAGCCCGGGACAGGGCCAAGAGACCCAGTACTTC. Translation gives CASSPGQGQETQYF. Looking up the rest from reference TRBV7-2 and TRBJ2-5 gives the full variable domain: GAGVSQSPSNKVTEKGKDVELRCDPISGHTALYWYRQSLGQGLEFLIYFQGNSAPDKSGLPSDRFSAERTGGSVSTLTIQRTQQEDSAVYLCASSPGQGQETQYFGPGTRLLVL.

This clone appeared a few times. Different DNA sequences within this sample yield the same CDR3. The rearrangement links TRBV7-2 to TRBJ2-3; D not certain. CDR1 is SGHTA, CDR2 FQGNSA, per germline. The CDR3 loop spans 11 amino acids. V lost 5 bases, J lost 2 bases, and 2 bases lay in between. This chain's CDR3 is CASSPTDTQYF. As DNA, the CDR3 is TGTGCCAGCAGCCCCACAGATACGCAGTATTTT.

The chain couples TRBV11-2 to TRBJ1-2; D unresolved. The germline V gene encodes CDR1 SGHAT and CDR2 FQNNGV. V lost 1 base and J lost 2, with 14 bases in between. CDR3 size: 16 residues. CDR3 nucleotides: TGTGCCAGCAGCTTAGGGGCAGGTGCGGGGAACTATGGCTACACCTTC. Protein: CASSLGAGAGNYGYTF.

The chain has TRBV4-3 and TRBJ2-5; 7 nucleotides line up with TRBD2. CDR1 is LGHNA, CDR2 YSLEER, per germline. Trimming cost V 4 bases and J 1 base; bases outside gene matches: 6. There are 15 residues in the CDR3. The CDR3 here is CASSRVAGTQETQYF. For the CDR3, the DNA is TGCGCCAGCAGCCGGGTAGCGGGTACCCAAGAGACCCAGTACTTC.

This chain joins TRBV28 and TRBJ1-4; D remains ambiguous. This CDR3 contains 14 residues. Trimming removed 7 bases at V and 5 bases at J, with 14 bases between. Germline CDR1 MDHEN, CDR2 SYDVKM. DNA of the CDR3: TGTGCCAGCACACCAGCAGGCCGAAATGAAAAACTGTTTTTT. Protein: CASTPAGRNEKLFF.

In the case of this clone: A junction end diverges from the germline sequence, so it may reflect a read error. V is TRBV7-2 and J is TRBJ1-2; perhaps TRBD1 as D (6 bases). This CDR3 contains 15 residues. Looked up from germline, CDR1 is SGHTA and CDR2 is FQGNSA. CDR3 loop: CASTLTYDGGRGYTF. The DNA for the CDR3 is TGTGCCAGCACCTTAACTTACGATGGGGGGCGAGGCTACACCTTC. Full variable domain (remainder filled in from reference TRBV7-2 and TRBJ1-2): GAGVSQSPSNKVTEKGKDVELRCDPISGHTALYWYRQSLGQGLEFLIYFQGNSAPDKSGLPSDRFSAERTGGSVSTLTIQRTQQEDSAVYLCASTLTYDGGRGYTFGSGTRLTVV.

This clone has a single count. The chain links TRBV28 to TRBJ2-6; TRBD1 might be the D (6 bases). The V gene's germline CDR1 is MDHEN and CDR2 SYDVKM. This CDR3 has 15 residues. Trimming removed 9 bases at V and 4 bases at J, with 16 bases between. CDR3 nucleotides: TGTGCCAGTATGAATTACAGGGCCGGGGCCAACGTCCTGACTTTC. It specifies CASMNYRAGANVLTF.

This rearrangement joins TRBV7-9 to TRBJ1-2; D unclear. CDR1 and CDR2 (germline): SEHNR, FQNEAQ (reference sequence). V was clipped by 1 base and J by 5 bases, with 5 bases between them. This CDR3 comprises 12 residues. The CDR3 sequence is CASSLVMYGYTF. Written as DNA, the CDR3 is TGTGCCAGCAGCTTAGTCATGTATGGCTACACCTTC.